The clone carrying this T cell receptor (beta chain) was recorded a few times. Its antigen is still unknown. V was cut by 3 bases and J by 3 bases, with 12 bases left in between. CDR3 length: 14 residues. CDR1 is WNHNN and CDR2 is SYGVQD in the germline V gene (reference sequence). The sample comes from a study of identical twins. General observations from the study: Rather than following the same donors, the conclusions depended on cross-sectional statistical analysis.

TCRdb ran MiXCR on the 5' RACE reads and lists one entry per CDR3 protein. Found here are 1.5 million to 2 million distinct CDR3 sequences, under 35% of them singletons; the top ten hold about 0.3%. The chain couples TRBV10-1 to TRBJ2-7; D is unclear. The clonotype was recovered from a newborn girl in good health. Material for sequencing was cord blood. The CDR3 loop reads CASSDGFLHYEQYF. DNA for the CDR3: TGCGCCAGCAGTGACGGGTTCCTTCACTACGAGCAGTACTTC.